Listed here are 14 T cell receptor beta chains from one sample, sequenced in a study of HIV-infected patients and healthy controls. TCRdb used MiXCR to reprocess the 5' RACE reads, holding one entry per CDR3 protein. The data contain tens of thousands of distinct CDR3 sequences, about 16% of them singletons. The sample taken for sequencing was CD4+ T cells from blood. These receptors were collected from a human donor in good health.

This chain links TRBV4-3 with TRBJ1-2, with D possibly matching TRBD1 (6 bases). The germline CDR1 and CDR2 sequences are LGHNA and YSLEER. Deletions cut 4 bases from V and 0 bases from J, with 12 bases between. The CDR3 covers 15 residues. The CDR3: CASSPTGYSNYGYTF. The CDR3 DNA sequence: TGCGCCAGCAGCCCCACAGGGTATTCTAACTATGGCTACACCTTC.

A few counts support this clonotype. The V call is TRBV12-3 or TRBV12-4, the J call TRBJ2-5; 7 bases are shared with TRBD1. The CDR3 covers 15 residues. V lost 6 bases and J lost 3; bases outside the gene matches: 10. CDR3 amino acids: CASSPPTGMKETQYF. The CDR3 DNA follows: TGTGCCAGCAGCCCCCCGACAGGGATGAAAGAGACCCAGTACTTC.

This chain connects TRBV20-1 to TRBJ2-5; 11 nucleotides match TRBD1. CDR1 and CDR2 from the germline V gene are DFQATT and SNEGSKA (reference sequence). The ends lost 5 bases at V and 5 bases at J; junction bases unmatched: 4. The CDR3 loop spans 13 amino acids. The chain's CDR3 is CSAGQGAMETQYF. For the CDR3, the DNA is TGCAGTGCTGGACAGGGGGCGATGGAGACCCAGTACTTC.

The V gene is TRBV18, the J gene TRBJ1-1; unclear D gene. The germline V gene encodes CDR1 KGHSH and CDR2 LQKENI. V gave up 2 bases and J gave up 0 bases, with 7 bases separating them. The CDR3 is 14 amino acids. The CDR3 bases are TGTGCCAGCTCACCAGTTGCGGTGAACACTGAAGCTTTCTTT. Protein sequence: CASSPVAVNTEAFF.

V gene TRBV7-2 combines with J gene TRBJ2-3; D could derive from TRBD1 or TRBD2 (6 bases each). V lost 5 bases to trimming and J lost 0 bases, with 12 bases between them. The CDR3 is 15 amino acids. Germline-derived CDR1 and CDR2 are SGHTA and FQGNSA. In DNA form, the CDR3 reads TGTGCCAGCAGCACCCGGAGGGGGAGCACAGATACGCAGTATTTT. It translates to CASSTRRGSTDTQYF.

The chain recombines TRBV28 with TRBJ2-1; D gene unclear. V was shortened by 4 bases and J by 8 bases, with 12 bases between the two germline ends. The CDR3 loop spans 13 amino acids. Germline loops: CDR1 MDHEN, CDR2 SYDVKM. In DNA form, the CDR3 reads TGTGCCAGCAGTTCGGGTGGGGTCCATGAGCAGTTCTTC. Translated, it gives CASSSGGVHEQFF.

The chain combines TRBV12-3 or TRBV12-4 with TRBJ2-2; 7 bases are shared with TRBD1. CDR3 length: 15 residues. V was pared by 6 bases and J by 0 bases, with 4 bases of the junction left unmatched. The CDR3 nucleotides are TGTGCCAGCAGACGACAGGGATCGAACACCGGGGAGCTGTTTTTT. It encodes CASRRQGSNTGELFF.

The chain is built from TRBV28 and TRBJ1-1, with 8 bases aligning to TRBD1. Germline CDR1 is MDHEN and CDR2 is SYDVKM. Losses at the gene ends were 3 bases for V and 4 bases for J; bases not matched to a gene: 4. The CDR3 is 14 residues long. The CDR3 sequence is CASSLTGEITEAFF. The CDR3 DNA is TGTGCCAGCAGTTTGACAGGGGAGATCACTGAAGCTTTCTTT. Full variable domain (rest looked up from reference TRBV28 and TRBJ1-1): DVKVTQSSRYLVKRTGEKVFLECVQDMDHENMFWYRQDPGLGLRLIYFSYDVKMKEKGDIPEGYSVSREKKERFSLILESASTNQTSMYLCASSLTGEITEAFFGQGTRLTVV.

The V and J genes are TRBV18 and TRBJ2-2; TRBD2 might be the D (7 bases). This CDR3 is 15 amino acids long. With 3 bases removed from V and 7 bases from J, the gap between germline ends came to 15 bases. In germline, CDR1 is KGHSH, CDR2 LQKENI. CDR3 sequence reads: CASSPAGAESGELFF. The CDR3 DNA sequence: TGTGCCAGCTCACCGGCGGGGGCCGAAAGCGGGGAGCTGTTTTTT.

The chain employs TRBV7-6 and TRBJ2-3; D unresolved. Trimming cost V 3 bases and J 0 bases, with 4 bases left between them. Germline CDR1 is SGHVS and CDR2 is FNYEAQ. This CDR3 has 13 residues. CDR3 sequence reads: CASSFGSTDTQYF. The CDR3 coding sequence is TGTGCCAGCAGCTTTGGAAGCACAGATACGCAGTATTTT.

This chain uses TRBV19 with TRBJ1-2, with no clear D. The CDR3 runs 12 residues. Looked up from germline, CDR1 is LNHDA and CDR2 is SQIVND (reference sequence). Trimming removed 3 bases at V and 11 bases at J, with 13 bases between. CDR3 DNA sequence: TGTGCCAGTAGTATGTCCCAAGCCGGTTACACCTTC. As protein: CASSMSQAGYTF.

The chain has TRBV29-1 and TRBJ2-5, with D hard to call. Trimming shortened V by 7 bases and J by 3 bases, and 18 bases separated the two germline ends. CDR3 length: 14 residues. CDR1 and CDR2 (germline): SQVTM, ANQGSEA. The CDR3 DNA reads TGCAGCGGATGTTATGGGTTTGGGGAAGAGACCCAGTACTTC. It yields the protein CSGCYGFGEETQYF.

This clonotype was counted only a few times. The chain recombines TRBV6-2 or TRBV6-3 with TRBJ2-7; TRBD1 or TRBD2 may be the D gene (5 bases each). Trimming removed 6 bases at V and 7 bases at J, with 19 bases between. Germline lookup yields CDR1 MNHEY and CDR2 SVGEGT. The length of the CDR3 is 14 residues. CDR3 loop: CASSLQGPGGEQYF. The CDR3 nucleotides are TGTGCCAGCAGCCTCCAGGGCCCTGGGGGTGAGCAGTACTTC.

The CDR3 here is CASSQERGRSNSPLHF. The CDR3 DNA is TGTGCCAGCAGCCAAGAAAGAGGCAGGTCCAATTCACCCCTCCACTTT. The chain recombines TRBV14 with TRBJ1-6; D gene uncertain. The germline CDR1 and CDR2 sequences are SGHDN and FVKESK. This CDR3 comprises 16 residues. The ends were cut back, 0 bases at V and 7 bases at J, with 13 bases in the middle.